The entry that follows covers one T cell receptor beta chain sequence. The sample comes from a study of blood T cell repertoires in COVID-19. Unmatched junction bases numbered 5, after V lost 4 bases and J lost 2 bases. CDR3 length: 15 residues. Germline lookup yields CDR1 LNHDA and CDR2 SQIVND (reference sequence). Authors' methods: For nucleated cells, counts were estimated from reference gene primer amplification. The assay was immunoSEQ multiplex PCR, and TCRdb's table has in-frame clones only and misses some. V, J and clone size are those of that table, while D and trimming were read from the DNA. Of approximately 480,000 clones in the sample, roughly 87% were seen once.

Sequenced input: PBMCs or T cells enriched from blood (not recorded which). V is TRBV19 and J is TRBJ1-3; 7 nucleotides agree with TRBD1. The TCR sequence derives from a woman aged 18 to 35 who had recovered from COVID-19. The DNA for the CDR3 is TGTGCCAGTAGTAACGACAGGGAGGCTGGAAACACCATATATTTT. This sequence encodes CASSNDREAGNTIYF.